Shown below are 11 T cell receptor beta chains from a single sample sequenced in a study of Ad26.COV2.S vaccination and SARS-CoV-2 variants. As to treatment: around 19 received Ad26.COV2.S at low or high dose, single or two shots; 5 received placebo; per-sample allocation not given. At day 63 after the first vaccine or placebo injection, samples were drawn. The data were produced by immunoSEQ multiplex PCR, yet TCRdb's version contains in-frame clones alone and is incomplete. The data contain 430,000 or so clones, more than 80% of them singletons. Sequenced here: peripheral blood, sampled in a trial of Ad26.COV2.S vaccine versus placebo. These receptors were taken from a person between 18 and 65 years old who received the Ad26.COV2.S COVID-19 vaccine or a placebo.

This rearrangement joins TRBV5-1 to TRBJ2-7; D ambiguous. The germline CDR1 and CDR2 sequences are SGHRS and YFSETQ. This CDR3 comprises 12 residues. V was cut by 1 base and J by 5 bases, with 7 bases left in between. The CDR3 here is CASSLIGDEQYF. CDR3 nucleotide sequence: TGCGCCAGCAGCTTGATTGGGGACGAGCAGTACTTC.

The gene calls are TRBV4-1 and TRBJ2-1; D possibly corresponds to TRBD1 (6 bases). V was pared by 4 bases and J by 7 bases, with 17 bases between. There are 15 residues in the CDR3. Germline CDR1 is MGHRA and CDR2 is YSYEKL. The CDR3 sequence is CASSPQEQGLNEQFF. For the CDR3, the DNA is TGCGCCAGCAGCCCACAAGAGCAGGGGCTGAATGAGCAGTTCTTC.

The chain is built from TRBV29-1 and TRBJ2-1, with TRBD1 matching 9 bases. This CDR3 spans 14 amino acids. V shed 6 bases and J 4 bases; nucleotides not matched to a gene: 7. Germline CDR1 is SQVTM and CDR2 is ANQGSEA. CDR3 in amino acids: CSVLVGQGYNEQFF. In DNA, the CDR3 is TGCAGCGTCTTAGTCGGACAGGGGTACAATGAGCAGTTCTTC.

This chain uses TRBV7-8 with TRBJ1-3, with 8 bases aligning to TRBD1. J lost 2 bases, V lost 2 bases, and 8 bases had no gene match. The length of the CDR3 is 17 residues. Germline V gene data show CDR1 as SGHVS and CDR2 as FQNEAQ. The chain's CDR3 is CASSLNIGTGAGNTIYF. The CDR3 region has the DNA TGTGCCAGCAGCTTAAACATTGGGACAGGCGCTGGAAACACCATATATTTT.

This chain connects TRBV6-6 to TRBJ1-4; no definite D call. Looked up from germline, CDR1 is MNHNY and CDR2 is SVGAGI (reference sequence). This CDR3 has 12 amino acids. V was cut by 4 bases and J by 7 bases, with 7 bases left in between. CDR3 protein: CASSLYSEKLFF. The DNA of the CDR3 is TGTGCCAGCAGTTTGTATAGTGAAAAACTGTTTTTT.

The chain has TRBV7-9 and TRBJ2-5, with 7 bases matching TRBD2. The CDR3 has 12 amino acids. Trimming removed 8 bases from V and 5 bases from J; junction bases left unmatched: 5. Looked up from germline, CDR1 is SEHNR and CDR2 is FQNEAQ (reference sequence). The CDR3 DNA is TGTGCCAGCGGACTAGTTAGCGAGACCCAGTACTTC. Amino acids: CASGLVSETQYF.

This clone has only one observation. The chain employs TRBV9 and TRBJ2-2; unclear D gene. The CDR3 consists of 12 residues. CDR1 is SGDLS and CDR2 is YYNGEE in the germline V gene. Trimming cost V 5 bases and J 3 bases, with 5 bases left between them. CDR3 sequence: CASSGDTGELFF. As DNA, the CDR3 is TGTGCCAGCAGTGGCGACACCGGGGAGCTGTTTTTT.

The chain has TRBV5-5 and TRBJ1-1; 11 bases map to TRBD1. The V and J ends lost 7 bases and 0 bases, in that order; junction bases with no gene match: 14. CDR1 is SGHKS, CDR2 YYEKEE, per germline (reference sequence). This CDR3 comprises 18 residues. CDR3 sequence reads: CASPYAQDRGRMNTEAFF. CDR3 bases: TGTGCCAGCCCCTATGCCCAGGACAGGGGGCGTATGAACACTGAAGCTTTCTTT.

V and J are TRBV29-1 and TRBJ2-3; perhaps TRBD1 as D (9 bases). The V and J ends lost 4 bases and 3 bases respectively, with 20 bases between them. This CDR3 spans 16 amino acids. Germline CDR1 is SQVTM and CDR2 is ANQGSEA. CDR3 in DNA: TGCAGCGTTGCGGGGGGGACAGGGAGGAGAACAGATACGCAGTATTTT. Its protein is CSVAGGTGRRTDTQYF.

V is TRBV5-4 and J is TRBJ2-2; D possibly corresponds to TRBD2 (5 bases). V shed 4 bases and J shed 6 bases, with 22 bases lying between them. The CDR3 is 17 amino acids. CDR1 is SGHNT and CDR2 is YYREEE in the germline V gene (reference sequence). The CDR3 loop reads CASSPRLAVKESGELFF. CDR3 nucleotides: TGTGCCAGCAGCCCCCGGCTAGCAGTTAAAGAATCCGGGGAGCTGTTTTTT.

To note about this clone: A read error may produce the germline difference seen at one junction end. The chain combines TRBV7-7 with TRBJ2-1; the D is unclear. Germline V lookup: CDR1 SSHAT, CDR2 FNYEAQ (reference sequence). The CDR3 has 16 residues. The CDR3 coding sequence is TGTGCTAGCAGCTTAGGTTCGGCGGCTTTAGGAAATGAGCAGTTCTTC. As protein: CASSLGSAALGNEQFF.